These T cell receptor beta chains were read from a single sample in a study of blood T cell repertoires in COVID-19. Profiling relied on immunoSEQ multiplex PCR, and the TCRdb table lists in-frame clones only, not all of them. The repertoire has about 220,000 clones, about 83% of them found once; the top ten carry roughly 2.6%. Sequenced sample: peripheral blood. These receptors originate from a woman in her forties with active or convalescent COVID-19. Each CDR3 is given with its conserved first and last residue. The D gene is left open where the match is weak. Rows may omit the clone size; those that give it use once, few, many or a size class.

v_gene	d_gene	abundance	j_gene	CDR3nt	CDR3aa
TRBV6-2/TRBV6-3	.	once	TRBJ1-5	TGTGCCAGCAGTTACCCGGGGGATCAGCCCCAGCATTTT	CASSYPGDQPQHF
TRBV6-2/TRBV6-3	TRBD2	.	TRBJ2-7	TGTGCCAGCAGTGACTTAGCGGGGGACGGCTACGAGCAGTACTTC	CASSDLAGDGYEQYF
TRBV11-3	TRBD1	.	TRBJ2-7	TGTGCCAGCAGCCTCCCGACAGGGAACGAGCAGTACTTC	CASSLPTGNEQYF
TRBV5-8	TRBD1	.	TRBJ2-7	TGTGCCAGCACCCTGACGGGACAGGGTTTCTCCTACGAGCAGTACTTC	CASTLTGQGFSYEQYF
TRBV9	TRBD1	.	TRBJ1-2	TGTGCCAGCAGCGTAGCCTCACAGGGGGCCCAAAACTATGGCTACACCTTC	CASSVASQGAQNYGYTF
TRBV5-6	.	.	TRBJ1-3	TGTGCCAGCAGGCCTTTGAGTGGAAACACCATATATTTT	CASRPLSGNTIYF
TRBV18	.	.	TRBJ1-1	TGTGCCAGCTCACCGCCGACAGTGAACACTGAAGCTTTCTTT	CASSPPTVNTEAFF
TRBV19	.	.	TRBJ1-4	TGTGCCAGTATGAGGAGGGCGACTAATGAAAAACTGTTTTTT	CASMRRATNEKLFF
TRBV19	TRBD1	.	TRBJ1-3	TGTGCCAGTAGCAGAGGACAGGGGGCGGCAGGAAACACCATATATTTT	CASSRGQGAAGNTIYF
TRBV2	TRBD1	.	TRBJ2-7	TGTGCCAGCAGGACAGGGGGGGGGTCCGAGCAGTACTTC	CASRTGGGSEQYF
TRBV5-5	TRBD1	.	TRBJ1-2	TGTGCCAGCAGCGGGACGACAGGGGTCTATGGCTACACCTTC	CASSGTTGVYGYTF